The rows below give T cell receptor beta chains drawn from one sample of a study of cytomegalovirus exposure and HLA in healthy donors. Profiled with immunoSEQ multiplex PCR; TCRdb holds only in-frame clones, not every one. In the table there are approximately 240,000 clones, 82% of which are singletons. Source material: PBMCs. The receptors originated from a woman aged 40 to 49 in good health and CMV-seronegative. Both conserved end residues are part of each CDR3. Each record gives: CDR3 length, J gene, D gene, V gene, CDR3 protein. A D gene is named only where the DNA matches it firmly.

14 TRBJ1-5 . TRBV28 CASSLTASNQPQHF
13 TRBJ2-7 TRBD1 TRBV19 CASSIQGAGEQYF
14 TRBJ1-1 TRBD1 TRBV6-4 CASSADRGGGEAFF
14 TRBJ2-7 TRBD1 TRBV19 CASGPGQGRDEQYF
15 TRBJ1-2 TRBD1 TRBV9 CASSGVGGQGNGYTF
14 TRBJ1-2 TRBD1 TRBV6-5 CASSRDRSLYGYTF
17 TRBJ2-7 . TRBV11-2 CASSPVFPLRDGYEQYF
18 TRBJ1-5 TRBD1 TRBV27 CASSLYPGTGAGNQPQHF
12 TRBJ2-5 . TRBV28 CASSLPGETQYF
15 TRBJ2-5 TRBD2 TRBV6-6 CASTSGLAGVETQYF
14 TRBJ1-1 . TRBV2 CASMGRGMNTEAFF
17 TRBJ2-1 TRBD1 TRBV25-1 CASSTRDRGLSYNEQFF
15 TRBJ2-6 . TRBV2 CASSDVQSGANVLTF
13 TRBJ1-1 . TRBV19 CASSMNSGTEAFF
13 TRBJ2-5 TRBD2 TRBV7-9 CASSFREGETQYF
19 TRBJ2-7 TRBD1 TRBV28 CASSFNRFQGAILSYEQYF
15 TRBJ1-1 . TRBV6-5 CASSYSSSTQTEAFF
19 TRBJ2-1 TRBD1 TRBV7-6 CASSLTRPQGPLNMDEQFF
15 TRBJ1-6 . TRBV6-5 CASSYREGYNSPLHF
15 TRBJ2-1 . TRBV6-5 CASKQRGATYNEQFF
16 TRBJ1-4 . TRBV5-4 CASSLGRVDGNEKLFF
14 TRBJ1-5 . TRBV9 CASSAGQSNQPQHF
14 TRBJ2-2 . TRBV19 CASSNAGAQGELFF
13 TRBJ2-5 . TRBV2 CASSDGGQETQYF
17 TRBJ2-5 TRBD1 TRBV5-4 CASSLGGPRDSLETQYF
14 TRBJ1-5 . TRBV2 CASSEQGPDQPQHF
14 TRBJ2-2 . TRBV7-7 CASSLEGFVGELFF
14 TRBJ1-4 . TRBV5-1 CASSHGISGEKLFF
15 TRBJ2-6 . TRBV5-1 CASSYDNSGANVLTF
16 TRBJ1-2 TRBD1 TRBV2 CASRVPGQGPGGGYTF
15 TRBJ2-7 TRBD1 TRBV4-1 CASSLLDRGLDEQYF
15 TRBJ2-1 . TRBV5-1 CASSLTTLEGNEQFF
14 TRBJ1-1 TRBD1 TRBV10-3 CAISGQGTNTEAFF
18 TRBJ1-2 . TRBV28 CASSPAGGGEWQAYGYTF
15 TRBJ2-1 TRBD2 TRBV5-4 CASSLDQRGYNEQFF
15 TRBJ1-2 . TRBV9 CASSATTAANYGHTF
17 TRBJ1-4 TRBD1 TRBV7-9 CASSWGTGRRTNEKLFF
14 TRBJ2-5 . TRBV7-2 CASSVGIHQETQYF
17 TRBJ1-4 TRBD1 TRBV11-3 CASSLEGRVPGGEKLFF
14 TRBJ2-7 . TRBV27 CASASQGISYEQYF
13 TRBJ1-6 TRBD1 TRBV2 CATEDRGLSPLHF
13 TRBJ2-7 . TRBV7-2 CASSFKGSGEQYF
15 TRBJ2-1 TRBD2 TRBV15 CATSVRAGLVNEQFF
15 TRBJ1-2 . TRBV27 CASSHQGTSFYGYTF